These T cell receptor beta chains were read from a single sample in a study of blood T cell repertoires in COVID-19. Measured with immunoSEQ multiplex PCR; TCRdb has only the in-frame clones, and not every one. The data contain 50,000 to 75,000 clones, over 75% of them seen just once; the ten biggest clones take up approximately 5.1%. Sequenced sample: peripheral blood. The receptors come from a man at least 80 years old in a cohort sampled during active COVID-19. The CDR3 runs from the conserved cysteine through the conserved F or W. A D gene is named only where the DNA matches it firmly. Some rows mark clone size as missing; the rest say once, few, many or name a class of expanded clone.

TRBD1 | TRBJ2-3 | TRBV6-5 | NA | TGTGCCAGCAGTCTGACAGGGGGGGGCACAGATACGCAGTATTTT | CASSLTGGGTDTQYF
TRBD1 | TRBJ1-3 | TRBV11-2 | NA | TGTGCCAGCAGCTCGACAGGGTTAGGAAACACCATATATTTT | CASSSTGLGNTIYF
NA | TRBJ2-5 | TRBV9 | once | TGTGCCAGCAGCTTGGAAACCGGGGAGTGGGAGACCCAGTACTTC | CASSLETGEWETQYF
TRBD1 | TRBJ2-5 | TRBV5-1 | NA | TGCGCCAGCAGCTCCGGGACAGGGCAAGAGACCCAGTACTTC | CASSSGTGQETQYF
TRBD1 | TRBJ1-4 | TRBV7-2 | NA | TGTGCCAGCAGCTATAGGGGGACAGGGTCTAATGAAAAACTGTTTTTT | CASSYRGTGSNEKLFF
NA | TRBJ2-3 | TRBV7-3 | NA | TGTGCCAGCAGCTTAGGAGGGGCCGACGGAGATACGCAGTATTTT | CASSLGGADGDTQYF
NA | TRBJ1-2 | TRBV24-1 | few | TGTGCCACCAGTGATTTGTTGGGGGCCCTCTATGGCTACACCTTC | CATSDLLGALYGYTF
NA | TRBJ1-1 | TRBV6-5 | NA | TGTGCCAGCAGTTACAGTATTCAGATACCCAGCACTGAAGCTTTCTTT | CASSYSIQIPSTEAFF
TRBD1 | TRBJ1-1 | TRBV19 | NA | TGTGCCAGTAGTATAGAGCCCAGGGGGGAGACTGAAGCTTTCTTT | CASSIEPRGETEAFF
NA | TRBJ1-1 | TRBV25-1 | NA | TGTGCCAGCAGTGTTCAGACAGCGAACACTGAAGCTTTCTTT | CASSVQTANTEAFF
NA | TRBJ1-3 | TRBV3-1/TRBV3-2 | NA | TGTGCCAGCAGCCAACCTAAGACAGGACAAGGAAACACCATATATTTT | CASSQPKTGQGNTIYF
NA | TRBJ1-2 | TRBV5-8 | NA | TGTGCCAGCAGCTTACGGACTTTCCAAAACTATGGCTACACCTTC | CASSLRTFQNYGYTF
TRBD1 | TRBJ2-3 | TRBV29-1 | NA | TGCAGCGTATCCAGGGGGCGTGAAGATACGCAGTATTTT | CSVSRGREDTQYF
NA | TRBJ1-6 | TRBV3-1/TRBV3-2 | NA | TGTGCCAGCAACTTTCGGAGACAGCGTAATTCACCCCTCCACTTT | CASNFRRQRNSPLHF
TRBD1 | TRBJ1-2 | TRBV7-2 | NA | TGTGCCAGCAGTCAGGACAGGGAGGTCGGCTACACCTTC | CASSQDREVGYTF
NA | TRBJ2-7 | TRBV5-1 | once | TGCGCCAGCAGAATTGACACGAGCTCCTACGAGCAGTACTTC | CASRIDTSSYEQYF